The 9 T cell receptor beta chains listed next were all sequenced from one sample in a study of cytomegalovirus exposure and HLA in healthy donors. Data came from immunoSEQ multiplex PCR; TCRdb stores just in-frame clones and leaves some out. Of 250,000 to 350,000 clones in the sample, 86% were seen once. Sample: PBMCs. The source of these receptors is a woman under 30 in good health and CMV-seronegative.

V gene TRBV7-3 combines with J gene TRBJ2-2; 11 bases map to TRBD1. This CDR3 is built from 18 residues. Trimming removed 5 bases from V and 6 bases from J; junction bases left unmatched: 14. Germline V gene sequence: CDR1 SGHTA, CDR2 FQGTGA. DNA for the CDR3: TGTGCCAGCAGCCCCGGGGTCGGACAGGGGGCGAAAGCCGGGGAGCTGTTTTTT. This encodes CASSPGVGQGAKAGELFF.

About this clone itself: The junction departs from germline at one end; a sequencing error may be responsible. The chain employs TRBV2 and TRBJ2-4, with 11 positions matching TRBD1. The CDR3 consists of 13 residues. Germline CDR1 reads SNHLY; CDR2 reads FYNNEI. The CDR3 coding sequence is TGTGCCAGCAGAGACGGGACAGGGGGACTCCCCTGCTTC. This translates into CASRDGTGGLPCF.

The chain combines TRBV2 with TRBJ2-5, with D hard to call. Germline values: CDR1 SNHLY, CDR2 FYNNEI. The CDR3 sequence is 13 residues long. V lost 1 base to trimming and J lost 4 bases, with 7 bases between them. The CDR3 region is CASSEGPLETQYF. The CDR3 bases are TGTGCCAGCAGTGAAGGCCCACTAGAGACCCAGTACTTC.

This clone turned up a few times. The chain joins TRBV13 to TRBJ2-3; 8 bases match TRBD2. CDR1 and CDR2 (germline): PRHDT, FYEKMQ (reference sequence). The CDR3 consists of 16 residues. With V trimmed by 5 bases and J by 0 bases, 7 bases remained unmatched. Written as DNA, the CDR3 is TGTGCCAGCAGCGACGGGAGGGCCTCGAGCACAGATACGCAGTATTTT. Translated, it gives CASSDGRASSTDTQYF.

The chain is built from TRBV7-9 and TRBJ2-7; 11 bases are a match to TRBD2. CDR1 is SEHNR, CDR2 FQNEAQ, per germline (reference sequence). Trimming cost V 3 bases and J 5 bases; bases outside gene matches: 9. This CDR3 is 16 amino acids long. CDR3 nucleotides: TGTGCCAGCAGCTTGGGTCTAGCGGGAGGATTGCACGAGCAGTACTTC. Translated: CASSLGLAGGLHEQYF.

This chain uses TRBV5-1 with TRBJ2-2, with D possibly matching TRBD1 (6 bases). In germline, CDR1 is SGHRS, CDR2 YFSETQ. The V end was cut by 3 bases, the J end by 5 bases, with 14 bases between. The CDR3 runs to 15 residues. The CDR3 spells CASSSGVEKTGELFF. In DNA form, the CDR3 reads TGCGCCAGCAGCTCAGGGGTGGAGAAGACCGGGGAGCTGTTTTTT.

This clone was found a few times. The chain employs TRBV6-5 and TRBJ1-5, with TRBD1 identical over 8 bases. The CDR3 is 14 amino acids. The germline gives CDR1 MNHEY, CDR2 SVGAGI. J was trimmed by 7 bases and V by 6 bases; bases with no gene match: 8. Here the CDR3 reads CASRGGQGGQPQHF. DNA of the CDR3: TGTGCCAGCAGGGGCGGACAGGGCGGACAGCCCCAGCATTTT.

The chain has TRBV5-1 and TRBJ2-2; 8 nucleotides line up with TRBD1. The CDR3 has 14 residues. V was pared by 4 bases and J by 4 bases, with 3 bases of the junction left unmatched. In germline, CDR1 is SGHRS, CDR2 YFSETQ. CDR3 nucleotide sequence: TGCGCCAGCAGCACCACAGGGGGCACCGGGGAGCTGTTTTTT. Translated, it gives CASSTTGGTGELFF. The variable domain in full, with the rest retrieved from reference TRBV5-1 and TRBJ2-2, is KAGVTQTPRYLIKTRGQQVTLSCSPISGHRSVSWYQQTPGQGLQFLFEYFSETQRNKGNFPGRFSGRQFSNSRSEMNVSTLELGDSALYLCASSTTGGTGELFFGEGSRLTVL.

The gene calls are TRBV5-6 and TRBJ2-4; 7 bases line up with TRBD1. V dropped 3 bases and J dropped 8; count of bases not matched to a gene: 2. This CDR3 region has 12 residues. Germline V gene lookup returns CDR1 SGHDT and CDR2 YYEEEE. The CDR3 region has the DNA TGTGCCAGCAGCTACACAGGGGACATTCAGTACTTC. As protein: CASSYTGDIQYF. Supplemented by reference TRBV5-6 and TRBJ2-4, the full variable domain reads DAGVTQSPTHLIKTRGQQVTLRCSPKSGHDTVSWYQQALGQGPQFIFQYYEEEERQRGNFPDRFSGHQFPNYSSELNVNALLLGDSALYLCASSYTGDIQYFGAGTRLSVL.